The rows below give T cell receptor beta chains drawn from one sample of a study of graft-versus-host responses after intestinal transplantation. Profiled with immunoSEQ multiplex PCR; TCRdb holds only in-frame clones, not every one. In the table there are 13,000 to 15,000 clones, over 30% of which are singletons. Sequencing used alloreactive CD4+ T cells from a mixed lymphocyte reaction culture, obtained before intestinal transplant. The receptors stem from a human patient who received an intestinal transplant. CDR3s include the opening cysteine and the closing phenylalanine or tryptophan. Fields, in order: J gene, V gene, clone size, D gene, CDR3 protein, CDR3 DNA. D genes are given only for firm matches. Size tells how often a clone was seen (once, few, many) or the class of an expanded clone, and some rows leave it out.

TRBJ2-7 TRBV7-9 few . CASSQYSREAEQYF TGTGCCAGCAGCCAGTACTCCAGGGAGGCCGAGCAGTACTTC
TRBJ1-5 TRBV6-5 . . CASSFGRNQPQHF TGTGCCAGCAGTTTTGGGCGCAATCAGCCCCAGCATTTT
TRBJ2-3 TRBV19 . TRBD2 CASSMGSAGDTQYF TGTGCCAGTAGTATGGGGTCAGCGGGGGATACGCAGTATTTT
TRBJ2-7 TRBV6-5 few TRBD1 CASGVQGTSSYEQYF TGTGCCAGCGGCGTACAGGGGACCAGCTCCTACGAGCAGTACTTC
TRBJ2-7 TRBV13 . . CASSFRPESSYEQYF TGTGCCAGCAGCTTCAGGCCAGAAAGCTCCTACGAGCAGTACTTC
TRBJ1-2 TRBV30 . . CAWSTGYAGYTF TGTGCCTGGAGTACAGGGTATGCTGGCTACACCTTC
TRBJ2-3 TRBV5-1 few TRBD2 CASSLGLADTDTQYF TGCGCCAGCAGCTTGGGACTAGCCGACACAGATACGCAGTATTTT
TRBJ2-3 TRBV7-2 few . CASSLWGTGANPGYF .
TRBJ1-2 TRBV7-2 few TRBD1 CASSQVTGDYGYTF TGTGCCAGCAGCCAAGTTACAGGGGATTATGGCTACACCTTC
TRBJ1-1 TRBV19 . . CASSMRGEAEAFF TGTGCCAGTAGTATGCGCGGAGAGGCTGAAGCTTTCTTT
TRBJ2-7 TRBV18 few TRBD2 CASSPPGGGVYEQYF TGTGCCAGCTCACCACCTGGCGGGGGGGTCTACGAGCAGTACTTC
TRBJ2-4 TRBV10-3 few TRBD2 CAISESGGTNIQYF TGTGCCATCAGTGAAAGCGGGGGGACCAACATTCAGTACTTC
TRBJ1-6 TRBV2 . TRBD1 CASGLIPSGTGGSPLHF TGTGCCAGCGGGCTGATCCCAAGCGGGACAGGGGGGTCACCCCTCCACTTT
TRBJ2-1 TRBV7-2 . TRBD2 CASSYGLAGVWNEQFF TGTGCCAGCAGCTACGGACTAGCGGGGGTATGGAATGAGCAGTTCTTC
TRBJ2-1 TRBV10-3 . TRBD2 CAITTLAGGRHGEQFF TGTGCCATCACCACCCTAGCGGGGGGGCGACACGGTGAGCAGTTCTTC
TRBJ2-1 TRBV9 . . CASSTAGGGSYNEQFF TGTGCCAGCAGCACCGCTGGGGGCGGGAGCTACAATGAGCAGTTCTTC
TRBJ1-2 TRBV19 few TRBD1 CASRRQGEDYGYTF TGTGCCAGTAGGAGACAGGGGGAAGACTATGGCTACACCTTC
TRBJ2-3 TRBV13 . TRBD1 CASSFRDRVTDTQYF TGTGCCAGCAGCTTCCGGGACAGGGTCACAGATACGCAGTATTTT
TRBJ2-7 TRBV6-5 few TRBD1 CASRGQGAYEQYF TGTGCCAGCCGAGGACAGGGGGCCTACGAGCAGTACTTC
TRBJ1-2 TRBV7-9 few TRBD1 CASSLTNPDRGRAIGYTF TGTGCCAGCAGCTTAACTAACCCCGACAGGGGGCGCGCCATTGGCTACACCTTC
TRBJ1-4 TRBV5-4 . . CASSLMGTRANEKLFF TGTGCCAGCAGCCTAATGGGGACAAGAGCTAATGAAAAACTGTTTTTT
TRBJ1-5 TRBV6-1 few TRBD1 CASSGRQGSGPTQPQHF TGTGCCAGCAGTGGGAGACAGGGATCGGGCCCAACGCAGCCCCAGCATTTT
TRBJ1-1 TRBV4-1 once . CASSQKILNTEAFF TGCGCCAGCAGCCAAAAGATACTAAACACTGAAGCTTTCTTT
TRBJ1-2 TRBV9 . . CASSVPGDRGYGYTF TGTGCCAGCAGCGTCCCTGGTGATAGGGGCTATGGCTACACCTTC
TRBJ2-6 TRBV10-3 . . CAIRVEGRNLSGANVLTF TGTGCCATCAGAGTGGAGGGCAGGAACCTCTCTGGGGCCAACGTCCTGACTTTC
TRBJ2-7 TRBV7-2 . . CASTLAAGQGSYEQYF TGTGCCAGCACCCTAGCTGCTGGGCAGGGCTCCTACGAGCAGTACTTC
TRBJ2-3 TRBV25-1 . TRBD2 CASSVTSGGVTDTQYF TGTGCCAGCAGTGTGACTAGCGGGGGGGTCACAGATACGCAGTATTTT
TRBJ2-1 TRBV2 . TRBD1 CASSRQGNNEQFF TGTGCCAGCAGTAGACAGGGCAACAATGAGCAGTTCTTC
TRBJ1-6 TRBV4-3 few TRBD1 CASSQVDREGSPLHF TGCGCCAGCAGCCAAGTGGACAGGGAGGGATCACCCCTCCACTTT
TRBJ2-1 TRBV7-2 few . CASSLAPTSYNEQFF TGTGCCAGCAGCTTAGCTCCAACCAGTTACAATGAGCAGTTCTTC
TRBJ2-6 TRBV27 . TRBD1 CASRNQGAGANVMTF TGTGCCAGCAGAAACCAGGGGGCTGGGGCCAACGTCATGACTTTC
TRBJ1-2 TRBV30 . . CAGNLEAGGGYTF TGTGCCGGGAACCTGGAGGCCGGCGGGGGCTACACCTTC